These 18 T cell receptor beta chains share one sample of origin, sequenced in a study of blood T cell repertoires in COVID-19 (TCRdb year 2020). The library was made by the immunoSEQ multiplex PCR assay. TCRdb stores this immuneACCESS table with in-frame sequences only. Part of the clones is absent; in the studies checked, under half of the shortfall reflects unresolved V genes, and no reason is known for the rest. This sample is represented by about 100,000 clones; around four fifths of them were singletons. About an eighth of the sample comes from the top ten. The sequencing sample was made of peripheral blood. The receptors were gathered from a woman between 70 and 85 years old with acute or convalescent COVID-19.

The chain uses TRBV2 and TRBJ1-2; the D gene is possibly TRBD1 (6 bases). The CDR3 length is 14 residues. The V end was cut by 8 bases, the J end by 6 bases, with 19 bases between. The V gene's germline CDR1 is SNHLY and CDR2 FYNNEI. The chain's CDR3 is CASWGPGRSHGYTF. The CDR3 DNA reads TGTGCCAGCTGGGGGCCGGGGAGATCCCATGGCTACACCTTC.

This clone was counted only a few times. V usage is TRBV29-1 and J usage is TRBJ1-1, with a tentative D call TRBD1 (5 bases). The germline V and J ends were trimmed by 8 bases and 2 bases, with 24 bases remaining between them. The CDR3 loop spans 16 amino acids. CDR1 and CDR2 (germline): SQVTM, ANQGSEA. Here the CDR3 reads CSIQNPGYSSNTEAFF. CDR3 in DNA: TGCAGCATTCAAAACCCAGGGTATTCGTCTAACACTGAAGCTTTCTTT.

The CDR3 loop reads CASSPSRETQYF. DNA of the CDR3: TGTGCCAGCTCACCGTCCCGGGAGACCCAGTACTTC. The chain couples TRBV18 to TRBJ2-5; D remains ambiguous. Germline V gives CDR1 KGHSH, CDR2 LQKENI. Trimming removed 3 bases at V and 5 bases at J, with 7 bases between. The CDR3 is made up of 12 amino acids.

The chain employs TRBV15 and TRBJ2-7; unclear D gene. The CDR3 is made up of 15 amino acids. Germline-derived CDR1 and CDR2 are LNHNV and YYDKDF (reference sequence). V lost 0 bases, J lost 3 bases, and 12 bases lay in between. CDR3 loop: CATSRDKQAFYEQYV. CDR3 nucleotides: TGTGCCACCAGCAGAGATAAGCAGGCGTTCTACGAGCAGTACGTC.

The chain uses TRBV7-8 and TRBJ1-3, with D hard to call. CDR1 is SGHVS and CDR2 is FQNEAQ in the germline V gene. V was pared by 1 base and J by 2 bases, with 6 bases between. The CDR3 runs to 14 residues. CDR3 protein: CASSLGSAGNTIYF. CDR3 nucleotides: TGTGCCAGCAGCTTAGGTTCGGCTGGAAACACCATATATTTT.

The J gene is TRBJ2-4, the V gene TRBV19, with D maybe TRBD2 (6 bases). The CDR3 is 15 residues long. Trimming cost V 10 bases and J 0 bases, with 16 bases left between them. Looked up from germline, CDR1 is LNHDA and CDR2 is SQIVND (reference sequence). CDR3 sequence (DNA): TGTGCCACCAATTCACCGGGACTAGCCAAAAACATTCAGTACTTC. Translating gives CATNSPGLAKNIQYF.

The chain carries TRBV9 and TRBJ1-3, with D perhaps TRBD1 (5 bases). CDR3 length: 16 amino acids. The V end was cut by 0 bases, the J end by 8 bases, with 18 bases between. Germline values: CDR1 SGDLS, CDR2 YYNGEE. The CDR3 reads CASSVGVRDYQDTIYF. The CDR3, as DNA: TGTGCCAGCAGCGTAGGGGTCAGGGATTATCAAGACACCATATATTTT.

The V gene is TRBV9, the J gene TRBJ1-1; D is undetermined. Per germline, CDR1 SGDLS and CDR2 YYNGEE. The CDR3 is made up of 14 amino acids. V was pared by 3 bases and J by 4 bases, with 13 bases between. In nucleotides, the CDR3 is TGTGCCAGCAGCGGACACATCGATAGCACTGAAGCTTTCTTT. Translation gives CASSGHIDSTEAFF.

The chain uses TRBV6-4 and TRBJ1-1; the D gene is possibly TRBD1 (5 bases). Germline V CDR1 and CDR2: MRHNA, SNTAGT. CDR3 length: 13 amino acids. The V end was cut by 4 bases, the J end by 8 bases, with 14 bases between. The CDR3 nucleotides are TGTGCCAGCAGTGCGGTAAGGGGATTGGAAGCTTTCTTT. Translating it yields CASSAVRGLEAFF.

J is TRBJ2-1 and V is TRBV7-6; TRBD2 agrees at 10 bases. The CDR3 spans 16 residues. With 1 base clipped from V and 5 bases from J, the junction kept 5 bases outside the gene matches. Per germline, CDR1 SGHVS and CDR2 FNYEAQ. The CDR3 region is CASSLEASGGHNEQFF. The CDR3 region has the DNA TGTGCCAGCAGCTTAGAAGCTAGCGGGGGACACAATGAGCAGTTCTTC.

The chain links TRBV4-3 to TRBJ1-3, with 9 bases that match TRBD1. CDR1 is LGHNA, CDR2 YSLEER, per germline. Germline trimming cut 3 bases from V and 4 bases from J; bases unmatched to any gene: 13. The CDR3 length is 18 residues. For the CDR3, the DNA is TGCGCCAGCAGCCAGGATAGGTTAGGGACAGGGTTCGGAAACACCATATATTTT. It is translated as CASSQDRLGTGFGNTIYF.

The chain joins TRBV19 to TRBJ1-5; D unclear. The V end was cut by 5 bases, the J end by 5 bases, with 7 bases between. Germline V gives CDR1 LNHDA, CDR2 SQIVND (reference sequence). The CDR3 length is 12 residues. CDR3 sequence: CASSPRDQPQHF. As DNA, the CDR3 is TGTGCCAGTAGTCCGCGAGATCAGCCCCAGCATTTT.

Notes on this clone: This same CDR3 is encoded by further DNA sequences in the sample. The chain combines TRBV19 with TRBJ1-5; 9 nucleotides match TRBD1. V lost 6 bases and J lost 7; bases outside the gene matches: 4. The CDR3 covers 13 residues. Germline CDR1 is LNHDA and CDR2 is SQIVND (reference sequence). The CDR3 DNA reads TGTGCCAGTAGCCCACAGGGGGCACAGCCCCAGCATTTT. This codes for CASSPQGAQPQHF.

This chain links TRBV6-1 with TRBJ2-5; 15 nucleotides agree with TRBD2. The CDR3 has 20 amino acids. V lost 2 bases to trimming and J lost 0 bases; unmatched junction nucleotides: 10. The germline CDR1 and CDR2 sequences are MNHNS and SASEGT. CDR3 nucleotides: TGTGCCAGCAGTGAACGTCCGGGACTAGCGGGGGGACTGTACCAAGAGACCCAGTACTTC. This codes for CASSERPGLAGGLYQETQYF.

This chain connects TRBV28 to TRBJ1-4, with 7 bases aligning to TRBD1. The CDR3 is made up of 16 amino acids. Per germline, CDR1 MDHEN and CDR2 SYDVKM. Trimming removed 3 bases from V and 1 base from J; junction bases left unmatched: 5. The CDR3, as DNA: TGTGCCAGCAGTTTTCAAGGGGGCAGAACTAATGAAAAACTGTTTTTT. Its translation: CASSFQGGRTNEKLFF.

The genes are TRBV29-1 and TRBJ1-1; 8 bases fit TRBD1. This CDR3 is built from 13 residues. V shed 7 bases and J 4 bases; nucleotides not matched to a gene: 8. The germline V gene encodes CDR1 SQVTM and CDR2 ANQGSEA. The CDR3 spells CSAVGQEGTEAFF. CDR3 nucleotide sequence: TGCAGCGCCGTGGGACAGGAGGGCACTGAAGCTTTCTTT.

V gene TRBV5-1 combines with J gene TRBJ2-5; 13 nucleotides agree with TRBD2. CDR1 SGHRS and CDR2 YFSETQ come from the germline V gene. The CDR3 totals 16 residues. V dropped 5 bases and J dropped 5; count of bases not matched to a gene: 9. CDR3 sequence reads: CASRRTSGGAQETQYF. The CDR3 coding sequence is TGCGCCAGCAGGCGGACTAGCGGGGGAGCGCAGGAGACCCAGTACTTC.

V usage is TRBV7-8 and J usage is TRBJ2-5; D unclear. Trimming shortened V by 5 bases and J by 5 bases, and 15 bases separated the two germline ends. Germline V gives CDR1 SGHVS, CDR2 FQNEAQ. This CDR3 is built from 14 residues. CDR3 bases: TGTGCCAGCAGCCCCACTTCTGCCTCTGAGACCCAGTACTTC. Protein: CASSPTSASETQYF.